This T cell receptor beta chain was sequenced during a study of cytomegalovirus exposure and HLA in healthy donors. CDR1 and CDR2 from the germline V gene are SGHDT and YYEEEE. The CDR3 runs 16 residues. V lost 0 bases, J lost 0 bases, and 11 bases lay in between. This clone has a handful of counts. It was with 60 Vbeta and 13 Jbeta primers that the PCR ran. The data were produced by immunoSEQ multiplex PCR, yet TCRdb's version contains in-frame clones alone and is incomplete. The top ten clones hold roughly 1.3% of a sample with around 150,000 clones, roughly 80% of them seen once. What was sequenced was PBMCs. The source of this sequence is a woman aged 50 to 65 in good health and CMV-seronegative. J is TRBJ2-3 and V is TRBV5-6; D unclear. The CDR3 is CASSLDLRVSTDTQYF. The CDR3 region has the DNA TGTGCCAGCAGCTTGGATCTGCGTGTTAGCACAGATACGCAGTATTTT.